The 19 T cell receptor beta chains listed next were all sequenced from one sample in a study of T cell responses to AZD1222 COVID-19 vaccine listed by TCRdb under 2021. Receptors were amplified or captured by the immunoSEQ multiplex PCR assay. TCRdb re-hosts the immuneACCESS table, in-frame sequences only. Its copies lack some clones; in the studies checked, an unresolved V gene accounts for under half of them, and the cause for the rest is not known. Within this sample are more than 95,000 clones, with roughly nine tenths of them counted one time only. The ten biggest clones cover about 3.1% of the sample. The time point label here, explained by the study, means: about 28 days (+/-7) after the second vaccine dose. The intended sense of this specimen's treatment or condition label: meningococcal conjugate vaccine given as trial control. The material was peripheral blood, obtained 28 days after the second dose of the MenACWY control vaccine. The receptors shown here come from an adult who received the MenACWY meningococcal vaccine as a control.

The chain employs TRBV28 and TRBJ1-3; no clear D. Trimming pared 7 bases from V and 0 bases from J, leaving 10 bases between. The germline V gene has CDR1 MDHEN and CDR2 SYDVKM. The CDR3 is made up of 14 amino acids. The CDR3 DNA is TGTGCCAGCAATAATCAAAACTCTGGAAACACCATATATTTT. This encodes CASNNQNSGNTIYF.

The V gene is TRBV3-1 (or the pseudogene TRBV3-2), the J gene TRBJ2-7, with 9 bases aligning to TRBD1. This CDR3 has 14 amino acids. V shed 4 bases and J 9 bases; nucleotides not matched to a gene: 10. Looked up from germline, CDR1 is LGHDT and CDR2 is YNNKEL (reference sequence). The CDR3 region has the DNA TGTGCCAGCAGCCCGTCCGGGACAGGGCAAGCGCAGTACTTC. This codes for CASSPSGTGQAQYF.

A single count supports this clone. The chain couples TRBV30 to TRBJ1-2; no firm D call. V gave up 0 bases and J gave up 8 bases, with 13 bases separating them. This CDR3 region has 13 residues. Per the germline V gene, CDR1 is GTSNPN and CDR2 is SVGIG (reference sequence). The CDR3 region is CAWSVGTSRGYTF. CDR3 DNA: TGTGCCTGGAGTGTTGGCACCTCGCGGGGCTACACCTTC.

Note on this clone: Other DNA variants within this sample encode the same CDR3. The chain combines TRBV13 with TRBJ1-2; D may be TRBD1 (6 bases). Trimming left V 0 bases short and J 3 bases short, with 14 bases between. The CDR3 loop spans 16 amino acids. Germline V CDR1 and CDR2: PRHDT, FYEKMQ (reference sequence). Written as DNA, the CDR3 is TGTGCCAGCAGCTTAGGCCGGGGAAGGGGGGACTATGGCTACACCTTC. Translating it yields CASSLGRGRGDYGYTF.

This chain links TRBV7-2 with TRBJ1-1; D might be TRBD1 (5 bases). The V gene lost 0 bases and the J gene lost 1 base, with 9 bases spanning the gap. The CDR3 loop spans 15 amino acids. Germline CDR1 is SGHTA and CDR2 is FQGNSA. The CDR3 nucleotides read TGTGCCAGCAGCTTAGCGCGGGGGACGAACACTGAAGCTTTCTTT. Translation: CASSLARGTNTEAFF.

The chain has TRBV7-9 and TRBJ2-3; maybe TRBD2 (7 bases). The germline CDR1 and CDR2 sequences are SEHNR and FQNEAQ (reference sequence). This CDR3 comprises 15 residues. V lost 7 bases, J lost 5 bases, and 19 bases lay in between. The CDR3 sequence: CASKPRRGRVDTQYF. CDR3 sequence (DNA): TGTGCCAGCAAACCACGGAGGGGGAGGGTAGATACGCAGTATTTT.

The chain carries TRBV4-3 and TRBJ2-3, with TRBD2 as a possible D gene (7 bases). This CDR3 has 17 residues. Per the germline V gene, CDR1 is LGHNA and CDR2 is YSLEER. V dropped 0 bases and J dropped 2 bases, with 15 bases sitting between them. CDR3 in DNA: TGCGCCAGCAGCCAAGAGTGGGGGGGGGCCGTCACAGATACGCAGTATTTT. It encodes CASSQEWGGAVTDTQYF.

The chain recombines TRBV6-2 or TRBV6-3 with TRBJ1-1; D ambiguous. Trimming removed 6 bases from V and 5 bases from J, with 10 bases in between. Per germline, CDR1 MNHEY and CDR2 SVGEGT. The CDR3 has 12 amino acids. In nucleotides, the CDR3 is TGTGCCAGCAGCAAGCAGGTGACTGAAGCTTTCTTT. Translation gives CASSKQVTEAFF.

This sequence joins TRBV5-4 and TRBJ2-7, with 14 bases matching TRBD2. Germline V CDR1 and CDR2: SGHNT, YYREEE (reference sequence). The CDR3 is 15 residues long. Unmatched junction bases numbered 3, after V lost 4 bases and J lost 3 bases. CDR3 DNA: TGTGCCAGCAGCACCGGGACTAGCGGGGGCTACGAGCAGTACTTC. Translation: CASSTGTSGGYEQYF. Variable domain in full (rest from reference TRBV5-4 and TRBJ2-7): ETGVTQSPTHLIKTRGQQVTLRCSSQSGHNTVSWYQQALGQGPQFIFQYYREEENGRGNFPPRFSGLQFPNYSSELNVNALELDDSALYLCASSTGTSGGYEQYFGPGTRLTVT.

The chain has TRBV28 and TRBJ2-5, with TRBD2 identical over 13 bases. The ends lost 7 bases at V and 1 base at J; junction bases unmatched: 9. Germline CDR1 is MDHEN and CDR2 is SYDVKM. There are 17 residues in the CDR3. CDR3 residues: CASTQFGLAGAQETQYF. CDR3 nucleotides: TGTGCCAGCACTCAGTTTGGACTAGCGGGGGCCCAAGAGACCCAGTACTTC.

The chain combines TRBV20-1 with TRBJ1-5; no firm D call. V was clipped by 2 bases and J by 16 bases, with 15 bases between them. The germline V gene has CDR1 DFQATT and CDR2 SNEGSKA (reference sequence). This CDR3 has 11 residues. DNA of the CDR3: TGCAGTGCTAGAACGGGGAAAGAGATCCATTTT. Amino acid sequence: CSARTGKEIHF.

CDR3 coding DNA: TGTGCCAGCAGCTTAGACCTTATGGGGTTGAAGCAGTACTTC. This codes for CASSLDLMGLKQYF. The rearrangement links TRBV7-9 to TRBJ2-7, with D unresolved. CDR1 is SEHNR and CDR2 is FQNEAQ in the germline V gene (reference sequence). V was clipped by 1 base and J by 8 bases, with 15 bases between them. The CDR3 loop spans 14 amino acids. The whole variable domain, remainder taken from reference TRBV7-9 and TRBJ2-7, is DTGVSQNPRHKITKRGQNVTFRCDPISEHNRLYWYRQTLGQGPEFLTYFQNEAQLEKSRLLSDRFSAERPKGSFSTLEIQRTEQGDSAMYLCASSLDLMGLKQYFGPGTRLTVT.

The CDR3: CASSYLNTEAFF. Here the CDR3 DNA reads TGTGCCAGCAGTTACTTGAACACTGAAGCTTTCTTT. The V and J genes are TRBV6-2 or TRBV6-3 and TRBJ1-1; D remains unclear. The CDR3 has 12 residues. Germline values: CDR1 MNHEY, CDR2 SVGEGT. With 1 base removed from V and 0 bases from J, the gap between germline ends came to 0 bases.

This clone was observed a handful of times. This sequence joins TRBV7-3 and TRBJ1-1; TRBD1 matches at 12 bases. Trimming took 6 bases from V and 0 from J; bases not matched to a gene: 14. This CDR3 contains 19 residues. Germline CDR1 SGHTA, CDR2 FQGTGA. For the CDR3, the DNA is TGTGCCAGCAGTTACCAACCGGGACAGGGGGCTACCCTGAACACTGAAGCTTTCTTT. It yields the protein CASSYQPGQGATLNTEAFF.

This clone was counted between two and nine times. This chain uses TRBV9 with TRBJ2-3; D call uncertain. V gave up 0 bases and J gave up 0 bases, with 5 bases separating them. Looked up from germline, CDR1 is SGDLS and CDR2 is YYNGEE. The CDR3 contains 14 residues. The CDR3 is CASSVDPSTDTQYF. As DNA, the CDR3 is TGTGCCAGCAGCGTAGATCCAAGCACAGATACGCAGTATTTT. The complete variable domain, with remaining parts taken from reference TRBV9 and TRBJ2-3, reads DSGVTQTPKHLITATGQRVTLRCSPRSGDLSVYWYQQSLDQGLQFLIQYYNGEERAKGNILERFSAQQFPDLHSELNLSSLELGDSALYFCASSVDPSTDTQYFGPGTRLTVL.

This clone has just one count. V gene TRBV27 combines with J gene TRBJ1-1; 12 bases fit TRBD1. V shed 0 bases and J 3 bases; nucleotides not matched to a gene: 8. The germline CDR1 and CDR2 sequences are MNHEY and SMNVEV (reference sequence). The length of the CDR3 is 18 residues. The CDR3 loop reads CASSLSGTGGLLDTEAFF. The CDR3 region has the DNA TGTGCCAGCAGTTTATCCGGGACAGGGGGCCTCTTGGACACTGAAGCTTTCTTT.

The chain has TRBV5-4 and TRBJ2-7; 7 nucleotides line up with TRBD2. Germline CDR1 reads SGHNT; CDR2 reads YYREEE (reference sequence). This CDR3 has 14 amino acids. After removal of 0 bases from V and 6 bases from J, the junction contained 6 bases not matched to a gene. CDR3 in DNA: TGTGCCAGCAGCTTGGGTATGGGAGGGGTCGAGCAGTACTTC. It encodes CASSLGMGGVEQYF. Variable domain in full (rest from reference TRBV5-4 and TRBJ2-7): ETGVTQSPTHLIKTRGQQVTLRCSSQSGHNTVSWYQQALGQGPQFIFQYYREEENGRGNFPPRFSGLQFPNYSSELNVNALELDDSALYLCASSLGMGGVEQYFGPGTRLTVT.

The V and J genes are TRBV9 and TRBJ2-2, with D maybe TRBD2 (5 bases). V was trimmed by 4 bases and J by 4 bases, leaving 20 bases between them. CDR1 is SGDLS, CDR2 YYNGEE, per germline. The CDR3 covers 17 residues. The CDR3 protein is CASSPRLVGSATGELFF. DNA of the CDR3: TGTGCCAGCAGCCCCCGATTGGTAGGTAGCGCCACCGGGGAGCTGTTTTTT. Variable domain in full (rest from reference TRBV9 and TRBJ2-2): DSGVTQTPKHLITATGQRVTLRCSPRSGDLSVYWYQQSLDQGLQFLIQYYNGEERAKGNILERFSAQQFPDLHSELNLSSLELGDSALYFCASSPRLVGSATGELFFGEGSRLTVL.

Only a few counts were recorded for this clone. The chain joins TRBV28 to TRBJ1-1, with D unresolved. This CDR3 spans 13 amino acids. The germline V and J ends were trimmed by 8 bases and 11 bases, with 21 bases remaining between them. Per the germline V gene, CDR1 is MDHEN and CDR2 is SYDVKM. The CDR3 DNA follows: TGTGCCAGCCTTATACCCACTGGTTTCGCGGCTTTCTTT. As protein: CASLIPTGFAAFF.